The 24 T cell receptor beta chains below were found in one sample sequenced in a study of regulatory T cells in long-lasting Graves disease. Relying on iRepertoire HTBI primers and Arm-PCR of CDR3 regions, the team built TCR beta libraries. Each CDR3 protein is one row after TCRdb ran MiXCR on the multiplex PCR reads. The table has approximately 350,000 distinct CDR3 sequences, 16% seen once. Time point given: newly diagnosed GD, antithyroid drugs for less than 3 months. Researchers made the TCR library from RNA that was extracted from PBMCs. In addition, the sample was reused for a study of T cells in Graves' hyperthyroidism and ophthalmopathy.

The sequences come from peripheral blood mononuclear cells (PBMCs), collected at new diagnosis, from a patient treated with antithyroid drugs. Every receptor here comes from a man aged 40-49 years with Graves disease.

This clonotype occurred a few times. The chain combines TRBV6-1 with TRBJ1-5; TRBD1 might be the D (5 bases). This CDR3 has 17 amino acids. The germline V gene encodes CDR1 MNHNS and CDR2 SASEGT. V was trimmed by 4 bases and J by 1 base, leaving 17 bases between them. As DNA, the CDR3 is TGTGCCAGCAGTGGTCGATGGGGGAAAGGGAGCAATCAGCCCCAGCATTTT. It yields the protein CASSGRWGKGSNQPQHF.

There are a few counts of this clonotype. The chain has TRBV12-3 or TRBV12-4 and TRBJ2-2, with 10 positions matching TRBD1. The CDR3 loop spans 15 amino acids. Unmatched junction bases numbered 3, after V lost 4 bases and J lost 4 bases. CDR3 amino acids: CASSWTGGVTGELFF. CDR3 coding DNA: TGTGCCAGCAGTTGGACAGGGGGTGTCACCGGGGAGCTGTTTTTT.

This clonotype has ten or more counts. The V and J genes are TRBV5-4 and TRBJ1-2; D might be TRBD1 (6 bases). Germline CDR1 SGHNT, CDR2 YYREEE (reference sequence). V lost 5 bases and J lost 5, with 25 bases in between. CDR3 length: 17 residues. CDR3: CASRPAGAATTAYGYTF. The CDR3 nucleotides read TGTGCCAGCAGACCCGCAGGGGCGGCCACAACCGCATATGGCTACACCTTC.

This clonotype has a count of ten or more. The rearrangement joins TRBV28 to TRBJ2-7; 7 positions match TRBD2. The CDR3 has 15 amino acids. V lost 6 bases and J lost 0; bases outside the gene matches: 8. The germline V gene encodes CDR1 MDHEN and CDR2 SYDVKM. In nucleotides, the CDR3 is TGTGCCAGCAGCCCGCCGGCGGGGGTCTCCTACGAGCAGTACTTC. It codes for CASSPPAGVSYEQYF.

The J gene is TRBJ2-5, the V gene TRBV19, with 9 nucleotides matching TRBD1. V was pared by 5 bases and J by 5 bases, with 12 bases of the junction left unmatched. The CDR3 length is 16 residues. Germline V gene sequence: CDR1 LNHDA, CDR2 SQIVND (reference sequence). This chain's CDR3 is CASSPFWTGEGETQYF. The CDR3 nucleotides are TGTGCCAGTAGTCCTTTCTGGACAGGGGAAGGGGAGACCCAGTACTTC.

This clonotype showed up just once. One end of the junction does not line up with germline, which may come from a read error. V and J are TRBV4-1 and TRBJ2-6, with D possibly TRBD2 on 6 matching bases. The CDR3 consists of 16 residues. The germline V gene encodes CDR1 MGHRA and CDR2 YSYEKL. The CDR3 protein is CASSQVAGSGANVLTF. CDR3 coding DNA: TGTGCCAGCAGCCAAGTTGCGGGGTCTGGGGCCAACGTCCTGACTTTC.

The genes are TRBV28 and TRBJ2-4; a possible D gene is TRBD1 (5 bases). V was shortened by 5 bases and J by 6 bases, with 14 bases between the two germline ends. Germline loops: CDR1 MDHEN, CDR2 SYDVKM. This CDR3 is built from 14 residues. For the CDR3, the DNA is TGTGCCAGCAGTCCTGAGGCAGGGCGAAACATTCAGTACTTC. Translating gives CASSPEAGRNIQYF.

As for this clonotype: A far larger clone is one nucleotide away, so this likely arose from a read error. The V and J genes are TRBV11-2 and TRBJ2-3, with 8 bases aligning to TRBD1. Per germline, CDR1 SGHAT and CDR2 FQNNGV. V was clipped by 5 bases and J by 4 bases; unmatched bases: 8. The CDR3 loop spans 15 amino acids. CDR3 bases: TGTGCCAGCAGCCAAGACAGGGGCAGCGCAGATACGCAGTATTTT. This gives the protein CASSQDRGSADTQYF.

This clonotype was detected only a few times. This chain connects TRBV5-6 to TRBJ2-7; possibly TRBD1 for D (6 bases). Germline CDR1 and CDR2: SGHDT and YYEEEE. V lost 6 bases and J 0 bases, leaving 16 bases between the germline ends. The CDR3 runs to 15 residues. For the CDR3, the DNA is TGTGCCAGCACCTCGACAGGCTTCAGCTCCTACGAGCAGTACTTC. Its translation: CASTSTGFSSYEQYF.

The V call is TRBV28, the J call TRBJ2-7; 10 nucleotides agree with TRBD2. After removal of 8 bases from V and 3 bases from J, the junction contained 10 bases not matched to a gene. CDR3 length equals 15 residues. CDR1 MDHEN and CDR2 SYDVKM come from the germline V gene. Here the CDR3 DNA reads TGTGCCAGCTTAGTAAGCGGGGGGGCATACTACGAGCAGTACTTC. Its protein product is CASLVSGGAYYEQYF.

This rearrangement joins TRBV18 to TRBJ2-6; unclear D gene. V was cut by 6 bases and J by 3 bases, with 6 bases left in between. This CDR3 is 13 amino acids long. Germline values: CDR1 KGHSH, CDR2 LQKENI. The CDR3 bases are TGTGCCAGCTCCATCGGTGGGGCCAACGTCCTGACTTTC. Amino acids: CASSIGGANVLTF. Full variable domain (missing parts from reference TRBV18 and TRBJ2-6): NAGVMQNPRHLVRRRGQEARLRCSPMKGHSHVYWYRQLPEEGLKFMVYLQKENIIDESGMPKERFSAEFPKEGPSILRIQQVVRGDSAAYFCASSIGGANVLTFGAGSRLTVL.

With respect to this clonotype: A far larger clone is only one base removed, so a read error is likely. This sequence joins TRBV6-2 or TRBV6-3 and TRBJ2-3, with D possibly called TRBD1 or TRBD2 (6 bases each). Germline CDR1 MNHEY, CDR2 SVGEGT. CDR3 size: 15 residues. CDR3 coding DNA: TGTGCCGGCAGTGACTCTGCCGGGGGCGGAGATACGCAGTATTTT. The encoded protein is CAGSDSAGGGDTQYF.

This clonotype was picked up a small number of times. This chain connects TRBV7-9 to TRBJ2-1; tentatively, D is TRBD2 (5 bases). The CDR3 sequence is 14 residues long. Germline V lookup: CDR1 SEHNR, CDR2 FQNEAQ (reference sequence). The germline V and J ends were trimmed by 5 bases and 3 bases, with 11 bases remaining between them. As DNA, the CDR3 is TGTGCCAGCAGCGTGTCAGACTACTACAATGAGCAGTTCTTC. This gives the protein CASSVSDYYNEQFF. The whole variable domain, remainder taken from reference TRBV7-9 and TRBJ2-1, is DTGVSQNPRHKITKRGQNVTFRCDPISEHNRLYWYRQTLGQGPEFLTYFQNEAQLEKSRLLSDRFSAERPKGSFSTLEIQRTEQGDSAMYLCASSVSDYYNEQFFGPGTRLTVL.

In its sample, this clonotype was seen many times. V usage is TRBV28 and J usage is TRBJ2-7; a possible D gene is TRBD1 (8 bases). This CDR3 has 15 residues. V was trimmed by 3 bases and J by 2 bases, leaving 14 bases between them. Germline V gives CDR1 MDHEN, CDR2 SYDVKM. Here the CDR3 reads CASSFTGGGPYEQYF. Written as DNA, the CDR3 is TGTGCCAGCAGTTTTACAGGGGGGGGTCCCTACGAGCAGTACTTC.

This clonotype was picked up many times. V usage is TRBV30 and J usage is TRBJ1-2, with D unresolved. Between the trimmed V and J ends, which lost 0 bases and 5 bases, there was a span of 10 bases. The CDR3 has 13 amino acids. Germline CDR1 reads GTSNPN; CDR2 reads SVGIG (reference sequence). CDR3 residues: CAWSVGFWYGYTF. In DNA, the CDR3 is TGTGCCTGGAGTGTAGGTTTCTGGTATGGCTACACCTTC.

This clonotype was seen ten or more times. The CDR3 is CASSWQGSYEQYF. The CDR3 coding sequence is TGTGCCAGCAGCTGGCAGGGTTCCTACGAGCAGTACTTC. The genes are TRBV7-2 and TRBJ2-7, with D maybe TRBD1 (5 bases). Trimming pared 4 bases from V and 1 base from J, leaving 8 bases between. CDR1 is SGHTA, CDR2 FQGNSA, per germline. There are 13 residues in the CDR3. The full variable domain, in which reference TRBV7-2 and TRBJ2-7 provide the parts outside the CDR3, is GAGVSQSPSNKVTEKGKDVELRCDPISGHTALYWYRQSLGQGLEFLIYFQGNSAPDKSGLPSDRFSAERTGGSVSTLTIQRTQQEDSAVYLCASSWQGSYEQYFGPGTRLTVT.

The gene calls are TRBV20-1 and TRBJ2-3; 9 nucleotides line up with TRBD1. Germline CDR1 reads DFQATT; CDR2 reads SNEGSKA (reference sequence). This CDR3 has 15 residues. V shed 7 bases and J 5 bases; nucleotides not matched to a gene: 13. CDR3 DNA: TGCAGTGGGGGCCCGGGACAGGGAAGTTTAGATACGCAGTATTTT. Amino acids: CSGGPGQGSLDTQYF.

The table lists this clonotype with many counts. The V gene is TRBV12-5, the J gene TRBJ2-7, with D perhaps matching TRBD2 (6 bases). CDR1 and CDR2 from the germline V gene are LGHNT and FRNRAP. The germline V and J ends were trimmed by 7 bases and 2 bases, with 18 bases remaining between them. CDR3 length: 15 amino acids. The CDR3 is CASEGGLGSPYEQYF. The CDR3, as DNA: TGTGCTAGTGAGGGAGGCCTCGGGTCACCCTACGAGCAGTACTTC. The variable domain in full, with the rest retrieved from reference TRBV12-5 and TRBJ2-7, is DARVTQTPRHKVTEMGQEVTMRCQPILGHNTVFWYRQTMMQGLELLAYFRNRAPLDDSGMPKDRFSAEMPDATLATLKIQPSEPRDSAVYFCASEGGLGSPYEQYFGPGTRLTVT.

This rearrangement joins TRBV29-1 to TRBJ2-5; 8 bases align to TRBD2. Germline values: CDR1 SQVTM, CDR2 ANQGSEA. The CDR3 sequence is 16 residues long. V lost 1 base, J lost 4 bases, and 11 bases stayed unmatched. CDR3 nucleotide sequence: TGCAGCGTTGAAGTCGGACGGGGACTAGGGTCAGAGACCCAGTACTTC. It translates to CSVEVGRGLGSETQYF.

This clonotype was picked up many times. The J gene is TRBJ1-1, the V gene TRBV11-2; D not resolved. The germline gives CDR1 SGHAT, CDR2 FQNNGV. Trimming pared 5 bases from V and 8 bases from J, leaving 21 bases between. The CDR3 is made up of 15 amino acids. Here the CDR3 DNA reads TGTGCCAGCAGCCCGGTGGGCGTTATCCTCCGGGAAGCTTTCTTT. It encodes CASSPVGVILREAFF. Full variable domain (rest looked up from reference TRBV11-2 and TRBJ1-1): EAGVAQSPRYKIIEKRQSVAFWCNPISGHATLYWYQQILGQGPKLLIQFQNNGVVDDSQLPKDRFSAERLKGVDSTLKIQPAKLEDSAVYLCASSPVGVILREAFFGQGTRLTVV.

This clonotype occurred many times. CDR3 loop: CASSRKPRTGTLYEQYF. The CDR3 DNA follows: TGTGCCAGCAGTCGAAAACCTCGGACAGGAACCCTCTACGAGCAGTACTTC. The chain joins TRBV28 to TRBJ2-7; TRBD1 aligns across 7 bases. The CDR3 has 17 residues. Per the germline V gene, CDR1 is MDHEN and CDR2 is SYDVKM. V shed 5 bases, J shed 3 bases, and the junction held 16 bases outside the gene matches.

This clonotype was found many times. The rearrangement uses TRBV27 and TRBJ2-1; 10 bases are shared with TRBD2. Germline V gene sequence: CDR1 MNHEY, CDR2 SMNVEV (reference sequence). The CDR3 is 17 residues long. Trimming removed 6 bases from V and 6 bases from J; junction bases left unmatched: 14. CDR3 DNA sequence: TGTGCCAGCAGCGGGGCTAGCGGGAGCCCCGACGGCAATGAGCAGTTCTTC. Amino acid sequence: CASSGASGSPDGNEQFF.

The sample holds a few counts of this clonotype. The rearrangement links TRBV29-1 to TRBJ2-3; 8 positions agree with TRBD2. Germline V lookup: CDR1 SQVTM, CDR2 ANQGSEA. The trim removed 1 base at V and 0 bases at J, leaving 6 bases unmatched. The CDR3 totals 16 residues. This CDR3 reads CSVEGGTSRSTDTQYF. CDR3 sequence (DNA): TGCAGCGTTGAAGGAGGGACTAGTAGGAGCACAGATACGCAGTATTTT.

This clonotype was counted ten times or more. This chain joins TRBV6-5 and TRBJ2-7; no firm D call. This CDR3 region has 14 residues. Germline CDR1 MNHEY, CDR2 SVGAGI. Trimming took off 2 bases at V and 1 base at J, with 9 bases between the two ends. The CDR3 region is CASSYASRSYEQYF. CDR3 coding DNA: TGTGCCAGCAGTTACGCGTCCAGGTCCTACGAGCAGTACTTC.